This T cell receptor beta chain was sequenced during a study of blood T cells in healthy people across ages. At the level of the study: Every two T cells gave about one barcoded beta molecule via template switching.

Alongside a J-beta primer mix, a sample-barcoded 5' primer served in a second PCR lasting roughly 6 to 11 cycles. All cDNA molecules were each tagged by a template-switch adaptor with 12 random nucleotides. TCRdb re-called the 5' RACE reads through MiXCR, storing one row per CDR3 protein. This sample yields some 700,000 distinct CDR3 sequences, of which about a fifth are seen a single time; less than 25% belongs to the top ten. The ends were cut back, 5 bases at V and 5 bases at J, with 11 bases in the middle. This CDR3 has 13 residues. The germline V gene encodes CDR1 MNHNY and CDR2 SVGAGI (reference sequence). This clonotype was picked up a small number of times. Extraction of total RNA produced a minimum of 5 micrograms from each sample.

The rearrangement uses TRBV6-6 and TRBJ2-3; perhaps TRBD2 as D (5 bases). Sequenced material: blood. This TCR derives from a man aged 65-85 years in good health. The CDR3 loop reads CASSLSDKDTQYF. As DNA, the CDR3 is TGTGCCAGCAGTCTTAGCGACAAAGATACGCAGTATTTT.